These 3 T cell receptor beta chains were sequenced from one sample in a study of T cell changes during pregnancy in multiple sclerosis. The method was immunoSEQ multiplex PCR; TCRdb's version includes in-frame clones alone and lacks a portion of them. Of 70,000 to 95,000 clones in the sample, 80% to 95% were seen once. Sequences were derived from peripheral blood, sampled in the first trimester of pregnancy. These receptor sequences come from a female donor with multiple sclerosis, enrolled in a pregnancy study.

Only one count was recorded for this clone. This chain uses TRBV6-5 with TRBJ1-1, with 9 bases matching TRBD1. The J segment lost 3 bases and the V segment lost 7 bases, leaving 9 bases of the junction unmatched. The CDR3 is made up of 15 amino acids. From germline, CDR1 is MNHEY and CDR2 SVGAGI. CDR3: CASNSPGQGYTEAFF. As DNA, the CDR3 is TGTGCCAGCAATTCCCCGGGACAGGGTTACACTGAAGCTTTCTTT.

The CDR3 here is CAISSGRGSGNTIYF. CDR3 DNA sequence: TGTGCCATCAGCTCGGGCAGGGGGTCTGGAAACACCATATATTTT. The chain combines TRBV10-3 with TRBJ1-3; 7 bases match TRBD1. There are 15 residues in the CDR3. Germline CDR1 reads ENHRY; CDR2 reads SYGVKD. J lost 1 base, V lost 6 bases, and 6 bases had no gene match.

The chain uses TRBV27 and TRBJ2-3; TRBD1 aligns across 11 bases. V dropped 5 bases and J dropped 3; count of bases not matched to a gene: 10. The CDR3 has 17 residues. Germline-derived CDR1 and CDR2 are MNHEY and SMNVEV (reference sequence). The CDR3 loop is CASSPWTGTGGTDTQYF. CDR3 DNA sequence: TGTGCCAGCAGTCCATGGACCGGGACAGGGGGGACAGATACGCAGTATTTT.